This TCR beta chain was sequenced during a study of T cell repertoires in cytomegalovirus infection. Across the whole study: It was the public TCR beta signatures that indicated both CMV infection and matching HLA type. Study conclusions and caveats: The response measured ex vivo was dominated by TCR beta clonotypes (HLA-C-restricted and CMV-specific).

The CDR3 is 13 residues long. CDR1 and CDR2 from the germline V gene are SGHNT and YENEEA. Each CDR3 protein gets one entry after TCRdb re-called the reads with MiXCR. The repertoire holds fewer than 550,000 distinct CDR3 sequences, about 33% seen once, with roughly an eighth in the top ten. A remark on this clonotype: The target antigen is unknown. The junction shows a germline mismatch at one end, possibly a read error.

The TCR sequence derives from a human donor in good health (CMV status not recorded). Some clones in this sample may be carry-over from other donors' samples. The chain has TRBV11-3 and TRBJ1-1; D uncertain. Input material: PBMCs. The CDR3 bases are TGTGCCAGCTCAGTTCGTGGGAGCCCTGAAGATTTCTTT. Protein: CASSVRGSPEDFF.